Below, 10 T cell receptor beta chains from the same sample are listed, as sequenced in a study of T cell clones after liver transplantation. TCRdb keeps only in-frame clones here, not all; method: immunoSEQ multiplex PCR. The sample yields about 75,000 clones, 84% seen once. The sequencing used CD4+ T cells from blood, collected 48 to 50 months after liver transplant. Receptors were obtained from a human patient who received a liver transplant. The graft donor may be the source of some T cells.

This chain uses TRBV7-9 with TRBJ2-5; 14 bases line up with TRBD2. The germline V gene has CDR1 SEHNR and CDR2 FQNEAQ (reference sequence). The CDR3 is made up of 16 amino acids. V was clipped by 5 bases and J by 7 bases; unmatched bases: 9. In nucleotides, the CDR3 is TGTGCCAGCAGCGAAGGGACTAGCGGGGGAAGGTGGACCCAGTACTTC. Translated: CASSEGTSGGRWTQYF. Looking up the rest from reference TRBV7-9 and TRBJ2-5 gives the full variable domain: DTGVSQNPRHKITKRGQNVTFRCDPISEHNRLYWYRQTLGQGPEFLTYFQNEAQLEKSRLLSDRFSAERPKGSFSTLEIQRTEQGDSAMYLCASSEGTSGGRWTQYFGPGTRLLVL.

This clone has only a few counts. V is TRBV15 and J is TRBJ1-5, with 8 bases fitting TRBD1. Trimming at V came to 6 bases and at J to 2 bases, leaving 6 bases not matched to a gene. CDR1 is LNHNV and CDR2 is YYDKDF in the germline V gene (reference sequence). This CDR3 contains 15 residues. DNA of the CDR3: TGTGCCACCAGAGACAGGGGTGCGGGCAATCAGCCCCAGCATTTT. This sequence encodes CATRDRGAGNQPQHF.

This chain connects TRBV7-9 to TRBJ2-6; D is ambiguous. The CDR3 is 16 residues long. Trimming took off 5 bases at V and 1 base at J, with 12 bases between the two ends. Germline lookup yields CDR1 SEHNR and CDR2 FQNEAQ (reference sequence). The CDR3: CASSPASGSGANVLTF. Written as DNA, the CDR3 is TGTGCCAGCAGCCCCGCAAGTGGATCTGGGGCCAACGTCCTGACTTTC. The complete variable domain, with remaining parts taken from reference TRBV7-9 and TRBJ2-6, reads DTGVSQNPRHKITKRGQNVTFRCDPISEHNRLYWYRQTLGQGPEFLTYFQNEAQLEKSRLLSDRFSAERPKGSFSTLEIQRTEQGDSAMYLCASSPASGSGANVLTFGAGSRLTVL.

This chain connects TRBV6-1 to TRBJ1-2, with D maybe TRBD1 (5 bases). Germline V gene lookup returns CDR1 MNHNS and CDR2 SASEGT. Trimming removed 7 bases from V and 1 base from J, with 16 bases in between. The CDR3 contains 15 residues. The CDR3 reads CASIDLTVVNYGYTF. DNA for the CDR3: TGTGCCAGCATCGATTTGACAGTGGTTAACTATGGCTACACCTTC.

The rearrangement uses TRBV9 and TRBJ1-2; TRBD1 aligns across 8 bases. The germline CDR1 and CDR2 sequences are SGDLS and YYNGEE. Trimming cost V 0 bases and J 3 bases; bases outside gene matches: 4. The CDR3 is made up of 15 amino acids. DNA of the CDR3: TGTGCCAGCAGCGTAGGCTCAGGGGGCGACTATGGCTACACCTTC. This translates into CASSVGSGGDYGYTF.

The gene calls are TRBV28 and TRBJ1-2, with D hard to call. Germline values: CDR1 MDHEN, CDR2 SYDVKM. This CDR3 comprises 12 residues. Trimming left V 5 bases short and J 2 bases short, with 6 bases between. Here the CDR3 reads CASSVSNYGYTF. The CDR3 bases are TGTGCCAGCAGTGTCTCCAACTATGGCTACACCTTC.

This clone was observed once. This chain uses TRBV19 with TRBJ1-1; 8 bases map to TRBD1. Germline loops: CDR1 LNHDA, CDR2 SQIVND (reference sequence). This CDR3 contains 18 residues. The V segment lost 4 bases and the J segment 3 bases; nucleotides outside the gene matches: 16. The CDR3 sequence: CASSTPTFWAGGDTEAFF. DNA of the CDR3: TGTGCCAGTAGTACGCCTACCTTCTGGGCAGGGGGCGACACTGAAGCTTTCTTT.

This chain uses TRBV6-1 with TRBJ2-3; perhaps D is TRBD1 or TRBD2 (5 bases each). The CDR3 is 13 residues long. The V and J ends lost 2 bases and 11 bases respectively, with 14 bases between them. Germline V lookup: CDR1 MNHNS, CDR2 SASEGT. The CDR3 loop is CASSEYRGPGQYF. The CDR3 bases are TGTGCCAGCAGTGAATATCGGGGACCAGGGCAGTATTTT.

The CDR3 DNA follows: TGCGCCAGCAGCCAAGTGGTTAGTTACGGGGAGCTGTTTTTT. It translates to CASSQVVSYGELFF. V and J are TRBV4-3 and TRBJ2-2; no firm D call. The CDR3 spans 14 residues. Germline CDR1 and CDR2: LGHNA and YSLEER. Trimming took 1 base from V and 7 from J, leaving 10 bases between them.

For the CDR3, the DNA is TGTGCCAGCAAAAGTAAGGGGGTGAGCACAGATACGCAGTATTTT. It codes for CASKSKGVSTDTQYF. The V call is TRBV2, the J call TRBJ2-3, with TRBD1 as a possible D gene (6 bases). V was cut by 7 bases and J by 0 bases, with 14 bases left in between. The CDR3 has 15 amino acids. Germline CDR1 is SNHLY and CDR2 is FYNNEI. Full variable domain (missing parts from reference TRBV2 and TRBJ2-3): EPEVTQTPSHQVTQMGQEVILRCVPISNHLYFYWYRQILGQKVEFLVSFYNNEISEKSEIFDDQFSVERPDGSNFTLKIRSTKLEDSAMYFCASKSKGVSTDTQYFGPGTRLTVL.